This record covers a single T cell receptor (beta chain). The antigen remains undetermined. The data belong to a study of lymphopenia after photon versus proton radiotherapy. Generated by immunoSEQ multiplex PCR, the TCRdb table keeps only in-frame clones and is missing some. Here the sample spans some 25,000 clones, about 88% being singletons. Findings and caveats of the study: After lymphocyte nadir, photon-treated repertoires showed oligoclonal expansion, especially CD8+ Temra.

The CDR3 spans 12 residues. Trimming left V 4 bases short and J 3 bases short, with 8 bases between. Germline V gene data show CDR1 as SGDLS and CDR2 as YYNGEE. The chain employs TRBV9 and TRBJ2-7, with D possibly being TRBD2 (5 bases). Material: peripheral blood, obtained from a patient treated with photon-based radiotherapy. The receptor's source is a woman in her fifties or sixties with cholangiocarcinoma. Here the CDR3 DNA reads TGTGCCAGCAGCAAGGGAGACTACGAGCAGTACTTC. The encoded protein is CASSKGDYEQYF.